One and the same sample provided the 14 T cell receptor beta chains below, sequenced in a study of T cells in Graves' hyperthyroidism and ophthalmopathy. RNA transcripts served as the template for amplifying TCR beta CDR3 regions. TCR CDR3 regions were first amplified by RT-PCR with HTBI primers. Each CDR3 protein gets one entry after TCRdb re-called the multiplex PCR reads with MiXCR. The sample has 310,000 or so distinct CDR3 sequences, 15% to 20% seen once; the top ten hold 55% to 60%. Material: blood. Every receptor here comes from a woman aged 55-75 years with Graves' ophthalmopathy.

This clonotype occurred many times. V gene TRBV7-9 combines with J gene TRBJ2-1, with TRBD1 matching over 9 bases. The germline CDR1 and CDR2 sequences are SEHNR and FQNEAQ (reference sequence). The V gene end was trimmed by 5 bases and the J gene end by 3 bases; junction bases not matched to a gene: 11. This CDR3 spans 17 amino acids. Here the CDR3 DNA reads TGTGCCAGCAGCCCGAAATCCGGGACAGGGAACTACAATGAGCAGTTCTTC. This gives the protein CASSPKSGTGNYNEQFF.

This clonotype showed up just a few times. The chain links TRBV10-3 to TRBJ1-2; D is possibly TRBD1 (6 bases). Germline V gene lookup returns CDR1 ENHRY and CDR2 SYGVKD. The CDR3 sequence is 15 residues long. V shed 10 bases and J shed 2 bases, with 20 bases lying between them. The CDR3 is CASRTVGSVNYGYTF. DNA of the CDR3: TGTGCCAGCCGGACAGTTGGGTCTGTAAACTATGGCTACACCTTC.

This clonotype showed up just a few times. The chain couples TRBV20-1 to TRBJ2-1, with TRBD1 matching over 7 bases. V lost 6 bases, J lost 3 bases, and 8 bases stayed unmatched. CDR3 length equals 14 residues. The germline V gene has CDR1 DFQATT and CDR2 SNEGSKA (reference sequence). CDR3 sequence (DNA): TGCAGTGCGAAGGGACAGATAGACTACAATGAGCAGTTCTTC. Protein product: CSAKGQIDYNEQFF.

The chain has TRBV6-1 and TRBJ1-5; TRBD1 aligns across 11 bases. The CDR3 is 17 amino acids. V trimming: 6 bases; J trimming: 0 bases; junction bases outside the gene matches: 7. CDR1 is MNHNS, CDR2 SASEGT, per germline. CDR3 nucleotides: TGTGCCAGCAGCTCCGGGACAGGGGGACATAGCAATCAGCCCCAGCATTTT. Translating it yields CASSSGTGGHSNQPQHF.

The chain links TRBV27 to TRBJ2-3; the match to TRBD2 covers 13 bases. CDR3 size: 16 residues. V was clipped by 6 bases and J by 6 bases; unmatched bases: 9. Germline-derived CDR1 and CDR2 are MNHEY and SMNVEV (reference sequence). The CDR3 here is CASSSTSGRAADTQYF. CDR3 in DNA: TGTGCCAGCAGCTCCACTAGCGGGAGGGCCGCTGATACGCAGTATTTT.

This clonotype was counted ten times or more. The genes are TRBV5-1 and TRBJ1-6; no clear D. The CDR3 extends over 13 amino acids. V was shortened by 8 bases and J by 6 bases, with 12 bases between the two germline ends. Per germline, CDR1 SGHRS and CDR2 YFSETQ. CDR3 protein: CASGTDPNSPLHF. CDR3 sequence (DNA): TGCGCCAGTGGAACGGATCCTAATTCACCCCTCCACTTT.

The chain joins TRBV9 to TRBJ2-3; no clear D gene. The length of the CDR3 is 16 residues. Germline values: CDR1 SGDLS, CDR2 YYNGEE. Trimming shortened V by 3 bases and J by 4 bases, and 18 bases separated the two germline ends. The CDR3 nucleotides read TGTGCCAGCAGCGCCGACCGACACCGGGCGGCAGATACGCAGTATTTT. It translates to CASSADRHRAADTQYF.

This clonotype has a handful of counts. V and J are TRBV29-1 and TRBJ1-2; D is uncertain. Germline-derived CDR1 and CDR2 are SQVTM and ANQGSEA. Trimming left V 4 bases short and J 11 bases short, with 5 bases between. The CDR3 runs 8 residues. CDR3 in amino acids: CSVGGYTF. CDR3 DNA sequence: TGCAGCGTTGGAGGGTACACCTTC. The variable domain in full, with the rest retrieved from reference TRBV29-1 and TRBJ1-2, is SAVISQKPSRDICQRGTSLTIQCQVDSQVTMMFWYRQQPGQSLTLIATANQGSEATYESGFVIDKFPISRPNLTFSTLTVSNMSPEDSSIYLCSVGGYTFGSGTRLTVV.

The rearrangement links TRBV15 to TRBJ1-5; 8 nucleotides line up with TRBD1. V lost 3 bases to trimming and J lost 2 bases; unmatched junction nucleotides: 6. The CDR3 runs 16 residues. Germline V lookup: CDR1 LNHNV, CDR2 YYDKDF (reference sequence). This chain's CDR3 is CATSSRQGRGNQPQHF. CDR3 DNA: TGTGCCACCAGCAGCAGACAGGGGAGAGGCAATCAGCCCCAGCATTTT.

The sample holds many counts of this clonotype. V and J are TRBV7-2 and TRBJ2-7, with TRBD1 matching over 8 bases. The CDR3 runs to 16 residues. Germline V CDR1 and CDR2: SGHTA, FQGNSA. Unmatched junction bases numbered 12, after V lost 5 bases and J lost 3 bases. The CDR3 nucleotides read TGTGCCAGCAGCCCGAGGGACAGGTCCCTTTACTACGAGCAGTACTTC. It is translated as CASSPRDRSLYYEQYF.

The chain recombines TRBV7-2 with TRBJ1-4; 9 nucleotides line up with TRBD1. With V trimmed by 7 bases and J by 5 bases, 5 bases remained unmatched. CDR1 is SGHTA and CDR2 is FQGNSA in the germline V gene. There are 14 residues in the CDR3. The CDR3 region has the DNA TGTGCCAGCAATCCACAGGGGGCAAATGAAAAACTGTTTTTT. Translation: CASNPQGANEKLFF.

This clonotype was seen a handful of times. The rearrangement links TRBV4-2 to TRBJ2-2, with 8 bases aligning to TRBD2. The CDR3 loop spans 17 amino acids. Germline CDR1 LGHNA, CDR2 YNFKEQ. Trimming removed 0 bases from V and 7 bases from J; junction bases left unmatched: 10. This CDR3 reads CASSQERSGGHGGELFF. CDR3 DNA sequence: TGTGCCAGCAGCCAAGAAAGGAGCGGGGGACACGGCGGGGAGCTGTTTTTT.

The V call is TRBV25-1, the J call TRBJ1-4; tentatively, D is TRBD1 (5 bases). Germline V gene lookup returns CDR1 MGHDK and CDR2 SYGVNS. Trimming took off 2 bases at V and 5 bases at J, with 9 bases between the two ends. This CDR3 comprises 14 residues. This CDR3 reads CASSEPNRNEKLFF. CDR3 nucleotide sequence: TGTGCCAGCAGTGAACCCAACAGGAATGAAAAACTGTTTTTT.

The table lists this clonotype with many counts. The V call is TRBV27, the J call TRBJ1-2; possibly TRBD1 for D (5 bases). The CDR3 has 15 amino acids. Trimming took 5 bases from V and 8 from J, leaving 21 bases between them. Germline CDR1 MNHEY, CDR2 SMNVEV (reference sequence). The CDR3: CASSTLSGGSGGYTF. The CDR3 DNA reads TGTGCCAGCAGTACCCTTTCGGGGGGATCGGGAGGCTACACCTTC.